This entry is about one TCR beta chain. This sample was included in a study of blood T cell repertoires in COVID-19. For the study at large: COVID-19 samples collected from the United States, Italy and Spain covered acute and convalescent phases.

Measured with immunoSEQ multiplex PCR; TCRdb has only the in-frame clones, and not every one. The table shows 350,000 to 450,000 clones, with around 89% occurring only once. The V and J ends lost 10 bases and 0 bases, in that order; junction bases with no gene match: 5. This CDR3 has 13 residues. The germline V gene has CDR1 SEHNR and CDR2 FQNEAQ (reference sequence). The chain links TRBV7-9 to TRBJ1-1; the match to TRBD1 covers 7 bases. The specimen was peripheral blood. The sequence was obtained from a man aged 35 to 55 with acute or convalescent COVID-19. The CDR3: CATRGQMNTEAFF. For the CDR3, the DNA is TGTGCCACAAGGGGGCAGATGAACACTGAAGCTTTCTTT.